This T cell receptor beta chain is drawn from a study of graft-versus-host responses after intestinal transplantation. General study points: Researchers found peak circulating GvH clone levels linked to early post-transplant HvG declines. Detected in recipient marrow were GvH clones, some of which were first observed in ileum or blood. Across patients carrying graft-donor T cell macrochimerism, allografts held high graft-versus-host to host-versus-graft clonal ratios.

Clones were sequenced by immunoSEQ multiplex PCR, and TCRdb holds only the in-frame ones, with some missing. Here the sample spans about 88,000 clones, around 93% being singletons. For this clone: Antigen unknown.

This TCR was sampled from a human donor who was the organ donor for an intestinal transplant. The sample here was unstimulated CD4+ T cells sorted from spleen or lymph node cells, taken before transplant.

The CDR3 is CASSLFSGGGTYNEQFF. Written as DNA, the CDR3 is TGTGCCAGCAGCCTATTTAGCGGGGGGGGGACCTACAATGAGCAGTTCTTC. This chain uses TRBV4-2 with TRBJ2-1, with 11 bases matching TRBD2. With 4 bases clipped from V and 2 bases from J, the junction kept 7 bases outside the gene matches. This CDR3 region has 17 residues. CDR1 is LGHNA, CDR2 YNFKEQ, per germline.